This record covers a single T cell receptor beta chain. Its matching antigen is unknown. Profiling relied on immunoSEQ multiplex PCR, and the TCRdb table lists in-frame clones only, not all of them. The sample contains about 160,000 clones, almost 90% of which appear only once. The data are from a study of T cell responses to AZD1222 COVID-19 vaccine. Study-wide findings and caveats: Just a handful of people given AZD1222 tested seropositive at baseline.

The CDR3 covers 15 residues. CDR1 and CDR2 from the germline V gene are KGHSH and LQKENI. Germline trimming cut 3 bases from V and 6 bases from J; bases unmatched to any gene: 4. This clonotype originated in an adult in good health. The sequenced sample was peripheral blood, obtained on day 0 of AZD1222 vaccination. This chain connects TRBV18 to TRBJ1-5, with 11 nucleotides matching TRBD1. The CDR3, as DNA: TGTGCCAGCTCACCGCCGGGACAGGGGGGTCAGCCCCAGCATTTT. It specifies CASSPPGQGGQPQHF.